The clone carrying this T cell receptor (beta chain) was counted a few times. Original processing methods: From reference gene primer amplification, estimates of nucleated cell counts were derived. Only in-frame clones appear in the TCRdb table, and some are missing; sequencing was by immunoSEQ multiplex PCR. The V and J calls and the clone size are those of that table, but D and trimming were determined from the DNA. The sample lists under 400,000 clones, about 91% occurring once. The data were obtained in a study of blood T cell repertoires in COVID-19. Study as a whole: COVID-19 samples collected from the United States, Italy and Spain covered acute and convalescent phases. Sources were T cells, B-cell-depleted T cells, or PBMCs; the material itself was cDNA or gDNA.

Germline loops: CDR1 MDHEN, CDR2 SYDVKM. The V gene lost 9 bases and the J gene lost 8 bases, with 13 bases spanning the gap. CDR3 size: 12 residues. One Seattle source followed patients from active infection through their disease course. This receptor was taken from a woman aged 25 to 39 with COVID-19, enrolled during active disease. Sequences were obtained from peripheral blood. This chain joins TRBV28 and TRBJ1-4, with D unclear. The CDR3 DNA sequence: TGTGCCAGTAGTGACATATGGGAAAAACTGTTTTTT. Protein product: CASSDIWEKLFF.